The 30 T cell receptor beta chains listed next were all sequenced from one sample in a study of fetal regulatory T cell absence and autoimmunity listed by TCRdb under 2017. Libraries were built with the immunoSEQ multiplex PCR assay. TCRdb holds this immuneACCESS table with in-frame rearrangements only. Some clones are missing; in checked studies, unresolved V genes explain under half, and the rest has no known cause. Present in this sample are about 43,000 clones, roughly four fifths of which were seen just once. About 0.41% of the sample goes to the ten largest clones. Sequences were obtained from cord blood. These TCRs come from a newborn boy with IPEX syndrome.

This clone was seen a handful of times. The CDR3 DNA follows: TGTGCCAGCAGCTTGTCGACCGGGGGATCCTACGAGCAGTACTTC. Protein: CASSLSTGGSYEQYF. The chain couples TRBV5-4 to TRBJ2-7; D may be TRBD2 (6 bases). The CDR3 is made up of 15 amino acids. Trimming left V 1 base short and J 1 base short, with 12 bases between. Looked up from germline, CDR1 is SGHNT and CDR2 is YYREEE (reference sequence).

The chain has TRBV11-2 and TRBJ1-1; 10 bases match TRBD1. The junction had 0 bases not matched to a gene; V was cut back by 1 base and J by 1 base. The CDR3 contains 15 residues. CDR1 is SGHAT, CDR2 FQNNGV, per germline. The CDR3 here is CASSLGQGANTEAFF. The CDR3 nucleotides are TGTGCCAGCAGCTTAGGACAGGGGGCGAACACTGAAGCTTTCTTT.

The V gene is TRBV25-1, the J gene TRBJ2-3; weak D call: TRBD2 (6 bases). In germline, CDR1 is MGHDK, CDR2 SYGVNS. V gave up 2 bases and J gave up 3 bases, with 12 bases separating them. The CDR3 contains 15 residues. CDR3 region: CASSEGRGPTDTQYF. The CDR3 nucleotides are TGTGCCAGCAGTGAAGGGCGGGGTCCAACAGATACGCAGTATTTT.

Only one count was recorded for this clone. The chain carries TRBV4-1 and TRBJ2-4; D remains unclear. Deletions cut 3 bases from V and 6 bases from J, with 3 bases between. CDR1 MGHRA and CDR2 YSYEKL come from the germline V gene. The CDR3 has 11 amino acids. CDR3 sequence (DNA): TGCGCCAGCAGCCACAGAAACATTCAGTACTTC. Its protein product is CASSHRNIQYF.

The chain carries TRBV2 and TRBJ2-7, with TRBD1 identical over 10 bases. After removal of 10 bases from V and 1 base from J, the junction contained 19 bases not matched to a gene. The germline V gene has CDR1 SNHLY and CDR2 FYNNEI. The CDR3 runs to 18 residues. The chain's CDR3 is CANARGVWGQGKSYEQYF. CDR3 bases: TGTGCCAACGCAAGGGGGGTTTGGGGACAGGGGAAGTCCTACGAGCAGTACTTC.

This rearrangement joins TRBV5-1 to TRBJ2-3; 7 bases agree with TRBD2. The germline V gene has CDR1 SGHRS and CDR2 YFSETQ. This CDR3 spans 15 amino acids. V lost 0 bases and J lost 2; bases outside the gene matches: 3. The CDR3 is CASSLGLALTDTQYF. In nucleotides, the CDR3 is TGCGCCAGCAGCTTGGGACTAGCCCTCACAGATACGCAGTATTTT.

V and J are TRBV29-1 and TRBJ1-1; 7 nucleotides agree with TRBD1. The CDR3 extends over 12 amino acids. Germline CDR1 is SQVTM and CDR2 is ANQGSEA. V gave up 6 bases and J gave up 3 bases; unmatched junction bases: 4. DNA for the CDR3: TGCAGCGTCAGGGGGGACGACACTGAAGCTTTCTTT. It encodes CSVRGDDTEAFF.

The J gene is TRBJ2-3, the V gene TRBV12-1. TRBV12-1 is listed as a pseudogene. This CDR3 has 13 amino acids. As DNA, the CDR3 is TGTGCCAGCAGCTTTATGTGGACAGATACGCAGTATTTT. The encoded protein is CASSFMWTDTQYF.

The chain carries TRBV4-1 and TRBJ2-7, with D maybe TRBD1 (6 bases). In germline, CDR1 is MGHRA, CDR2 YSYEKL. Trimming removed 0 bases from V and 6 bases from J, with 12 bases in between. The CDR3 loop spans 14 amino acids. The CDR3 DNA is TGCGCCAGCAGCCAAGAACGGCAGACAGGCGAGCAGTACTTC. Translating gives CASSQERQTGEQYF.

The rearrangement uses TRBV6-1 and TRBJ2-4, with a possible D match to TRBD2 (5 bases). V was cut by 3 bases and J by 8 bases, with 5 bases left in between. The CDR3 extends over 11 amino acids. Per the germline V gene, CDR1 is MNHNS and CDR2 is SASEGT. Here the CDR3 reads CASSERDIQYF. The CDR3 DNA reads as TGTGCCAGCAGTGAGAGGGACATTCAGTACTTC.

The genes are TRBV11-3 and TRBJ2-7; no clear D. The V and J ends lost 5 bases and 5 bases respectively, with 16 bases between them. The germline gives CDR1 SGHNT, CDR2 YENEEA. This CDR3 spans 14 amino acids. CDR3 residues: CASSPGGRINEQYF. In DNA form, the CDR3 reads TGTGCCAGCAGCCCGGGTGGACGGATAAACGAGCAGTACTTC.

Here the CDR3 DNA reads TGTGCCAGCAGATCTCAACGGACAGGGAGAGCTAACTATGGCTACACCTTC. This codes for CASRSQRTGRANYGYTF. The V and J genes are TRBV5-6 and TRBJ1-2, with 8 bases that match TRBD1. The germline gives CDR1 SGHDT, CDR2 YYEEEE. The CDR3 has 17 amino acids. Unmatched junction bases numbered 12, after V lost 5 bases and J lost 0 bases.

This clone was seen more than once but under ten times. The gene calls are TRBV5-1 and TRBJ2-7; TRBD1 aligns across 12 bases. The CDR3 has 14 residues. Germline V CDR1 and CDR2: SGHRS, YFSETQ. Trimming removed 3 bases from V and 6 bases from J; junction bases left unmatched: 4. Written as DNA, the CDR3 is TGCGCCAGCAGCTACCGGGACAGGGGGCGCGAGCAGTACTTC. It encodes CASSYRDRGREQYF.

V and J are TRBV27 and TRBJ1-6; no reliable D call. The germline V and J ends were trimmed by 1 base and 5 bases, with 0 bases remaining between them. Per the germline V gene, CDR1 is MNHEY and CDR2 is SMNVEV (reference sequence). The CDR3 sequence is 12 residues long. CDR3 residues: CASSLYNSPLHF. In DNA, the CDR3 is TGTGCCAGCAGTTTATATAATTCACCCCTCCACTTT.

This clone was counted a few times. V and J are TRBV29-1 and TRBJ1-2; 9 nucleotides align to TRBD1. Trimming took 4 bases from V and 4 from J; bases not matched to a gene: 10. Germline CDR1 SQVTM, CDR2 ANQGSEA. The CDR3 is 15 amino acids. The CDR3 sequence: CSVVPPTGGAYGYTF. The CDR3 region has the DNA TGCAGCGTTGTCCCCCCTACAGGGGGCGCCTATGGCTACACCTTC.

This clone occurred a few times. The chain links TRBV7-2 to TRBJ1-5; 8 nucleotides match TRBD1. CDR3 length equals 14 residues. The germline CDR1 and CDR2 sequences are SGHTA and FQGNSA. With V trimmed by 2 bases and J by 6 bases, 3 bases remained unmatched. The CDR3 coding sequence is TGTGCCAGCAGCTTAAGGACAGGGACTCAGCCCCAGCATTTT. Translating it yields CASSLRTGTQPQHF.

The chain carries TRBV11-2 and TRBJ2-7; D may be TRBD2 (5 bases). Trimming removed 0 bases at V and 1 base at J, with 10 bases between. The CDR3 runs 15 residues. Germline CDR1 is SGHAT and CDR2 is FQNNGV. CDR3 in amino acids: CASSLEDGLSYEQYF. As DNA, the CDR3 is TGTGCCAGCAGCTTAGAAGACGGACTTTCCTACGAGCAGTACTTC. Variable domain in full (rest from reference TRBV11-2 and TRBJ2-7): EAGVAQSPRYKIIEKRQSVAFWCNPISGHATLYWYQQILGQGPKLLIQFQNNGVVDDSQLPKDRFSAERLKGVDSTLKIQPAKLEDSAVYLCASSLEDGLSYEQYFGPGTRLTVT.

V gene TRBV5-4 combines with J gene TRBJ2-3; possibly TRBD2 for D (6 bases). V lost 0 bases and J 4 bases, leaving 15 bases between the germline ends. Germline V CDR1 and CDR2: SGHNT, YYREEE (reference sequence). This CDR3 contains 16 residues. The CDR3 DNA is TGTGCCAGCAGCTTGGCCCGGAGGGCGGGGCCAGATACGCAGTATTTT. Encoded protein: CASSLARRAGPDTQYF.

The chain uses TRBV9 and TRBJ2-1, with 9 bases identical to TRBD1. The CDR3 consists of 15 residues. J lost 3 bases, V lost 3 bases, and 4 bases had no gene match. CDR1 is SGDLS and CDR2 is YYNGEE in the germline V gene. CDR3: CASSGGQGYYNEQFF. The CDR3 DNA reads as TGTGCCAGCAGCGGGGGACAGGGATACTACAATGAGCAGTTCTTC.

The chain is built from TRBV30 and TRBJ1-5; D is undetermined. Deletions cut 2 bases from V and 0 bases from J, with 23 bases between. Germline CDR1 is GTSNPN and CDR2 is SVGIG (reference sequence). The CDR3 is made up of 19 amino acids. DNA of the CDR3: TGTGCCTGGAGTTCCCAACGGACTGGGAGACTCTATAGCAATCAGCCCCAGCATTTT. Protein: CAWSSQRTGRLYSNQPQHF. Together with reference TRBV30 and TRBJ1-5, the CDR3 gives the full variable domain: SQTIHQWPATLVQPVGSPLSLECTVEGTSNPNLYWYRQAAGRGLQLLFYSVGIGQISSEVPQNLSASRPQDRQFILSSKKLLLSDSGFYLCAWSSQRTGRLYSNQPQHFGDGTRLSIL.

This chain joins TRBV11-2 and TRBJ2-1, with 9 bases aligning to TRBD1. The V gene end was trimmed by 1 base and the J gene end by 6 bases; junction bases not matched to a gene: 10. The CDR3 extends over 17 amino acids. Germline CDR1 SGHAT, CDR2 FQNNGV. The chain's CDR3 is CASSLAGKDRGGNEQFF. CDR3 coding DNA: TGTGCCAGCAGCTTAGCGGGGAAGGACAGGGGCGGCAATGAGCAGTTCTTC.

This sequence joins TRBV2 and TRBJ1-1, with D tentatively TRBD1 (5 bases). V was pared by 2 bases and J by 4 bases, with 11 bases between. Germline V gene sequence: CDR1 SNHLY, CDR2 FYNNEI. This CDR3 spans 14 amino acids. CDR3 bases: TGTGCCAGCAGTGAACAGGGACGAGGCACTGAAGCTTTCTTT. This sequence encodes CASSEQGRGTEAFF.

This rearrangement joins TRBV6-5 to TRBJ1-6; 9 bases map to TRBD1. The ends lost 5 bases at V and 7 bases at J; junction bases unmatched: 6. This CDR3 region has 15 residues. Germline CDR1 reads MNHEY; CDR2 reads SVGAGI. CDR3 sequence (DNA): TGTGCCAGCAGTCCACAGGGGGCGCGGAATTCACCCCTCCACTTT. It codes for CASSPQGARNSPLHF.

This sequence joins TRBV30 and TRBJ2-3, with D uncertain. The CDR3 runs 15 residues. Trimming removed 3 bases from V and 0 bases from J, with 13 bases in between. CDR1 and CDR2 (germline): GTSNPN, SVGIG (reference sequence). The CDR3: CAWSDSRPSTDTQYF. The CDR3 bases are TGTGCCTGGAGCGATAGCAGACCTAGCACAGATACGCAGTATTTT.

V is TRBV10-3 and J is TRBJ1-4; D gene unclear. The length of the CDR3 is 11 residues. Germline V gene data show CDR1 as ENHRY and CDR2 as SYGVKD. V shed 2 bases and J shed 8 bases, with 3 bases lying between them. CDR3 bases: TGTGCCATCAGTGAGGGGGAAAAACTGTTTTTT. This encodes CAISEGEKLFF.

The chain joins TRBV4-1 to TRBJ1-4; D might be TRBD1 (5 bases). Trimming cost V 4 bases and J 0 bases, with 9 bases left between them. Per the germline V gene, CDR1 is MGHRA and CDR2 is YSYEKL. The CDR3 contains 15 residues. The CDR3 reads CASSLLQATNEKLFF. CDR3 DNA sequence: TGCGCCAGCAGCCTATTACAGGCAACTAATGAAAAACTGTTTTTT.

The genes are TRBV12-5 and TRBJ2-3; the match to TRBD2 covers 7 bases. The V and J ends lost 7 bases and 5 bases, in that order; junction bases with no gene match: 6. The CDR3 runs 13 residues. Looked up from germline, CDR1 is LGHNT and CDR2 is FRNRAP. The CDR3 region is CASEAGVGDTQYF. The CDR3 region has the DNA TGTGCTAGTGAGGCGGGAGTGGGAGATACGCAGTATTTT.

This rearrangement joins TRBV6-5 to TRBJ2-3; D is undetermined. The CDR3 extends over 15 amino acids. The V gene's germline CDR1 is MNHEY and CDR2 SVGAGI. Trimming removed 0 bases from V and 0 bases from J, with 7 bases in between. Here the CDR3 DNA reads TGTGCCAGCAGTTACTCAACATCTAGCACAGATACGCAGTATTTT. Translated, it gives CASSYSTSSTDTQYF.

This chain uses TRBV15 with TRBJ2-3, with 10 bases fitting TRBD2. V dropped 5 bases and J dropped 4; count of bases not matched to a gene: 9. CDR1 and CDR2 from the germline V gene are LNHNV and YYDKDF (reference sequence). The CDR3 is made up of 16 amino acids. The CDR3 bases are TGTGCCACCAGCGCCCGACTAGCGGGCTTGTCAGATACGCAGTATTTT. Translated, it gives CATSARLAGLSDTQYF.

The rearrangement links TRBV19 to TRBJ1-1; 7 positions match TRBD1. Germline V gives CDR1 LNHDA, CDR2 SQIVND (reference sequence). The CDR3 totals 15 residues. Trimming cost V 5 bases and J 1 base; bases outside gene matches: 7. CDR3 protein: CASSLHRGGNTEAFF. The DNA for the CDR3 is TGTGCCAGTAGTTTACACAGGGGTGGGAACACTGAAGCTTTCTTT. Full variable domain (remainder filled in from reference TRBV19 and TRBJ1-1): DGGITQSPKYLFRKEGQNVTLSCEQNLNHDAMYWYRQDPGQGLRLIYYSQIVNDFQKGDIAEGYSVSREKKESFPLTVTSAQKNPTAFYLCASSLHRGGNTEAFFGQGTRLTVV.